Below, 24 T cell receptor beta chains from the same sample are listed, as sequenced in a study of cytomegalovirus exposure and HLA in healthy donors. Sequencing was performed with immunoSEQ multiplex PCR; in TCRdb, only in-frame clones are kept and a portion is missing. The repertoire includes 160,000 or so clones, 88% of them detected once, and about 2.7% sits in the top ten. The sample taken for sequencing was PBMCs. These receptors were taken from a man aged 18 to 30 in good health and CMV-seronegative.

V usage is TRBV5-6 and J usage is TRBJ2-1; D remains unclear. CDR3 length: 13 amino acids. The germline V gene encodes CDR1 SGHDT and CDR2 YYEEEE. V gave up 4 bases and J gave up 4 bases, with 9 bases separating them. Here the CDR3 reads CASSPRWYNEQFF. For the CDR3, the DNA is TGTGCCAGCAGCCCGAGGTGGTACAATGAGCAGTTCTTC.

V usage is TRBV27 and J usage is TRBJ2-4; D might be TRBD2 (5 bases). In germline, CDR1 is MNHEY, CDR2 SMNVEV (reference sequence). The CDR3 extends over 17 amino acids. V lost 6 bases and J lost 1, with 19 bases in between. CDR3 nucleotides: TGTGCCAGCAGGAGTTCAGAAGGGAGACCGGCCAAAAACATTCAGTACTTC. This sequence encodes CASRSSEGRPAKNIQYF.

This chain joins TRBV2 and TRBJ2-7; D call uncertain. Germline V gives CDR1 SNHLY, CDR2 FYNNEI. V was cut by 4 bases and J by 12 bases, with 16 bases left in between. This CDR3 has 12 residues. In DNA, the CDR3 is TGTGCCAGCAGTGGAAAGCACCCCCAGGCGTACTTC. This gives the protein CASSGKHPQAYF.

This chain uses TRBV19 with TRBJ2-2; 8 bases align to TRBD1. CDR1 is LNHDA and CDR2 is SQIVND in the germline V gene (reference sequence). V lost 6 bases to trimming and J lost 4 bases; unmatched junction nucleotides: 7. CDR3 length: 15 amino acids. The CDR3 is CASRDGTGFTGELFF. The CDR3 nucleotides are TGTGCCAGTAGAGATGGGACAGGCTTCACCGGGGAGCTGTTTTTT.

This clone has only one observation. This sequence joins TRBV4-2 and TRBJ1-2, with 11 bases matching TRBD1. CDR1 is LGHNA and CDR2 is YNFKEQ in the germline V gene. The CDR3 sequence is 15 residues long. Trimming took 1 base from V and 8 from J; bases not matched to a gene: 6. The CDR3 spells CASSQAGQGVGGYTF. CDR3 coding DNA: TGTGCCAGCAGCCAAGCGGGACAGGGGGTTGGGGGCTACACCTTC.

V and J are TRBV28 and TRBJ1-1; 8 bases are shared with TRBD1. The junction had 16 bases not matched to a gene; V was cut back by 2 bases and J by 11 bases. The CDR3 loop spans 16 amino acids. Germline assignment: CDR1 MDHEN and CDR2 SYDVKM. The DNA for the CDR3 is TGTGCCAGCAGTTTAGGTGAGGGACAGGCCATTCCTAAGGCTTTCTTT. It encodes CASSLGEGQAIPKAFF. Looking up the rest from reference TRBV28 and TRBJ1-1 gives the full variable domain: DVKVTQSSRYLVKRTGEKVFLECVQDMDHENMFWYRQDPGLGLRLIYFSYDVKMKEKGDIPEGYSVSREKKERFSLILESASTNQTSMYLCASSLGEGQAIPKAFFGQGTRLTVV.

V gene TRBV7-8 combines with J gene TRBJ1-1; D remains unclear. Trimming removed 5 bases from V and 7 bases from J, with 17 bases in between. Germline V gene lookup returns CDR1 SGHVS and CDR2 FQNEAQ. The CDR3 has 14 residues. The CDR3 DNA sequence: TGTGCCAGCAGCCCCCACCTAGTAGATGGTGAAGCTTTCTTT. Translating gives CASSPHLVDGEAFF.

This clone was detected only a few times. The V call is TRBV7-9, the J call TRBJ1-2; TRBD1 might be the D (5 bases). Germline CDR1 reads SEHNR; CDR2 reads FQNEAQ (reference sequence). Trimming shortened V by 3 bases and J by 4 bases, and 15 bases separated the two germline ends. The CDR3 extends over 15 amino acids. CDR3 loop: CASSFPGLQGYGYTF. CDR3 DNA sequence: TGTGCCAGCAGCTTCCCTGGTCTTCAGGGCTATGGCTACACCTTC.

The chain joins TRBV11-2 to TRBJ2-1, with a tentative D call TRBD2 (6 bases). This CDR3 has 15 residues. The germline V gene encodes CDR1 SGHAT and CDR2 FQNNGV. Trimming pared 5 bases from V and 9 bases from J, leaving 20 bases between. CDR3 nucleotide sequence: TGTGCCAGCAGCCCCGGGGGACCCGAGCGGAGTGAGCAGTTCTTC. Amino acids: CASSPGGPERSEQFF.

This chain links TRBV7-9 with TRBJ2-3; TRBD1 is a possible D gene (6 bases). CDR1 is SEHNR and CDR2 is FQNEAQ in the germline V gene (reference sequence). This CDR3 region has 15 residues. Between the trimmed V and J ends, which lost 5 bases and 0 bases, there was a span of 12 bases. In nucleotides, the CDR3 is TGTGCCAGCAGCCTACAGGGTACTAGCACAGATACGCAGTATTTT. Translating gives CASSLQGTSTDTQYF. The whole variable domain, remainder taken from reference TRBV7-9 and TRBJ2-3, is DTGVSQNPRHKITKRGQNVTFRCDPISEHNRLYWYRQTLGQGPEFLTYFQNEAQLEKSRLLSDRFSAERPKGSFSTLEIQRTEQGDSAMYLCASSLQGTSTDTQYFGPGTRLTVL.

The sample holds a few counts of this clone. The gene calls are TRBV15 and TRBJ2-1, with 7 nucleotides matching TRBD2. Germline assignment: CDR1 LNHNV and CDR2 YYDKDF (reference sequence). CDR3 size: 16 residues. V was clipped by 4 bases and J by 3 bases; unmatched bases: 9. DNA of the CDR3: TGTGCCACCAGCAAAGATGGGGCGGGAGACTACAATGAGCAGTTCTTC. It codes for CATSKDGAGDYNEQFF.

The chain uses TRBV6-5 and TRBJ1-2; TRBD1 agrees at 7 bases. Germline V gene data show CDR1 as MNHEY and CDR2 as SVGAGI. The V and J ends lost 5 bases and 4 bases, in that order; junction bases with no gene match: 4. CDR3 length equals 13 residues. The DNA of the CDR3 is TGTGCCAGCAGTACGACAGGGAGCTATGGCTACACCTTC. Its protein is CASSTTGSYGYTF.

V is TRBV5-6 and J is TRBJ2-1; D is unresolved. This CDR3 is built from 14 residues. The germline V gene has CDR1 SGHDT and CDR2 YYEEEE. V shed 1 base and J shed 0 bases, with 5 bases lying between them. The CDR3 spells CASSLSSSYNEQFF. The CDR3 region has the DNA TGTGCCAGCAGCTTGTCGAGCTCCTACAATGAGCAGTTCTTC.

This clone was picked up one time. The chain links TRBV28 to TRBJ1-5; 8 bases agree with TRBD1. The CDR3 runs to 16 residues. Losses at the gene ends were 4 bases for V and 3 bases for J; bases not matched to a gene: 8. Germline assignment: CDR1 MDHEN and CDR2 SYDVKM. CDR3 coding DNA: TGTGCCAGCAGTTCGGCTCAGGGGGCTACCAATCAGCCCCAGCATTTT. It codes for CASSSAQGATNQPQHF.

V is TRBV7-8 and J is TRBJ1-1; 7 bases match TRBD1. The J segment lost 6 bases and the V segment lost 4 bases, leaving 11 bases of the junction unmatched. CDR3 length: 15 amino acids. Per germline, CDR1 SGHVS and CDR2 FQNEAQ. As DNA, the CDR3 is TGTGCCAGCAGCTCCCGACAGGGTTCGGAGGCTGAAGCTTTCTTT. Its protein product is CASSSRQGSEAEAFF.

The chain joins TRBV14 to TRBJ2-7, with D perhaps matching TRBD2 (6 bases). This CDR3 comprises 14 residues. Germline assignment: CDR1 SGHDN and CDR2 FVKESK. Trimming cost V 4 bases and J 2 bases, with 12 bases left between them. The CDR3 nucleotides read TGTGCCAGCAGCCCCCGGGACTGGACCTACGAGCAGTACTTC. This gives the protein CASSPRDWTYEQYF.

V usage is TRBV5-5 and J usage is TRBJ1-1, with 7 bases identical to TRBD1. Germline V gene data show CDR1 as SGHKS and CDR2 as YYEKEE (reference sequence). Trimming cost V 4 bases and J 4 bases; bases outside gene matches: 10. This CDR3 spans 15 amino acids. The CDR3 spells CASSRVLQGLTEAFF. Here the CDR3 DNA reads TGTGCCAGCAGCCGCGTCCTACAGGGGCTCACTGAAGCTTTCTTT.

This clone appeared a single time. The rearrangement uses TRBV27 and TRBJ1-2; maybe TRBD1 (6 bases). Between the trimmed V and J ends, which lost 4 bases and 5 bases, there was a span of 14 bases. The CDR3 runs 14 residues. CDR1 is MNHEY and CDR2 is SMNVEV in the germline V gene (reference sequence). CDR3 nucleotides: TGTGCCAGCAGTTGGTCCTGGGGGCTTTATGGCTACACCTTC. Translation: CASSWSWGLYGYTF.

The rearrangement links TRBV28 to TRBJ2-3; a weak D match, TRBD2 (5 bases). Between the trimmed V and J ends, which lost 2 bases and 4 bases, there was a span of 13 bases. The CDR3 spans 15 residues. The germline gives CDR1 MDHEN, CDR2 SYDVKM. This CDR3 is CASSLRTGFPDTQYF. The CDR3 nucleotides are TGTGCCAGCAGTTTACGGACTGGTTTCCCAGATACGCAGTATTTT.

This chain uses TRBV12-5 with TRBJ2-7; D is unclear. V lost 1 base and J lost 8, with 9 bases in between. CDR1 is LGHNT and CDR2 is FRNRAP in the germline V gene. The CDR3 is 12 residues long. The CDR3 loop reads CASGLGLSQQYF. As DNA, the CDR3 is TGTGCTAGTGGTTTGGGACTGTCTCAGCAGTACTTC.

CDR3 sequence: CASSLAEGKGQPQHF. In nucleotides, the CDR3 is TGCGCCAGCAGCTTGGCAGAGGGAAAGGGCCAGCCCCAGCATTTT. The V call is TRBV5-1, the J call TRBJ1-5, with D uncertain. With 0 bases removed from V and 7 bases from J, the gap between germline ends came to 14 bases. The CDR3 is 15 residues long. The germline V gene encodes CDR1 SGHRS and CDR2 YFSETQ.

CDR3: CASSQGQGLSYGYTF. The CDR3 bases are TGCGCCAGCAGCCAAGGACAGGGATTGAGCTATGGCTACACCTTC. The chain recombines TRBV4-1 with TRBJ1-2; 7 bases agree with TRBD1. The CDR3 contains 15 residues. Germline loops: CDR1 MGHRA, CDR2 YSYEKL. Trimming removed 1 base from V and 4 bases from J; junction bases left unmatched: 6.

The genes are TRBV29-1 and TRBJ2-6; 8 bases map to TRBD1. Germline CDR1 reads SQVTM; CDR2 reads ANQGSEA. CDR3 length: 16 residues. Germline trimming cut 4 bases from V and 0 bases from J; bases unmatched to any gene: 5. CDR3 sequence (DNA): TGCAGCGTTGCAGGGGGCCTGGACTCTGGGGCCAACGTCCTGACTTTC. Translated, it gives CSVAGGLDSGANVLTF. Full variable domain (outside the CDR3, taken from reference TRBV29-1 and TRBJ2-6): SAVISQKPSRDICQRGTSLTIQCQVDSQVTMMFWYRQQPGQSLTLIATANQGSEATYESGFVIDKFPISRPNLTFSTLTVSNMSPEDSSIYLCSVAGGLDSGANVLTFGAGSRLTVL.

J is TRBJ2-1 and V is TRBV10-3; 10 bases align to TRBD2. The CDR3 contains 17 residues. The V segment lost 4 bases and the J segment 8 bases; nucleotides outside the gene matches: 14. Germline V gives CDR1 ENHRY, CDR2 SYGVKD. The CDR3 coding sequence is TGTGCCATCAGTGCCTCGAGTGAAGCGGGGGGGCTACATGAGCAGTTCTTC. As protein: CAISASSEAGGLHEQFF.